This entry is about one T cell receptor beta chain. Its cognate antigen is unknown. In replicate PCRs of sorted subsets, approximately 190 ng DNA, approximately 28,000 T cell genomes, was used. The repertoire was sequenced with immunoSEQ multiplex PCR; TCRdb's copy has only in-frame clones and lacks some. The data contain roughly 2.1 million clones, about 93% of them singletons. Per the germline V gene, CDR1 is SGHNT and CDR2 is YYREEE (reference sequence). This CDR3 comprises 15 residues. Losses at the gene ends were 0 bases for V and 6 bases for J; bases not matched to a gene: 9. Positively selected for CCR7, the CD45RO-negative cells used as naive CD8 cells excluded terminally differentiated effector memory CD45RA+ cells. The sample is drawn from a study of shared clonotypes between healthy human individuals. Study-level findings and limits: Sampling was confined to blood; repertoires within tissues likely differ.

Material for sequencing was naive CD8+ T cells from PBMCs. The V gene is TRBV5-4, the J gene TRBJ2-7; 7 bases line up with TRBD2. The receptor was isolated from a man between 18 and 35 years old in good health. Some clones in this sample may be carry-over from other donors' samples. This chain's CDR3 is CASSLERRERGEQYF. The CDR3 bases are TGTGCCAGCAGCTTGGAACGGCGGGAGAGGGGCGAGCAGTACTTC.